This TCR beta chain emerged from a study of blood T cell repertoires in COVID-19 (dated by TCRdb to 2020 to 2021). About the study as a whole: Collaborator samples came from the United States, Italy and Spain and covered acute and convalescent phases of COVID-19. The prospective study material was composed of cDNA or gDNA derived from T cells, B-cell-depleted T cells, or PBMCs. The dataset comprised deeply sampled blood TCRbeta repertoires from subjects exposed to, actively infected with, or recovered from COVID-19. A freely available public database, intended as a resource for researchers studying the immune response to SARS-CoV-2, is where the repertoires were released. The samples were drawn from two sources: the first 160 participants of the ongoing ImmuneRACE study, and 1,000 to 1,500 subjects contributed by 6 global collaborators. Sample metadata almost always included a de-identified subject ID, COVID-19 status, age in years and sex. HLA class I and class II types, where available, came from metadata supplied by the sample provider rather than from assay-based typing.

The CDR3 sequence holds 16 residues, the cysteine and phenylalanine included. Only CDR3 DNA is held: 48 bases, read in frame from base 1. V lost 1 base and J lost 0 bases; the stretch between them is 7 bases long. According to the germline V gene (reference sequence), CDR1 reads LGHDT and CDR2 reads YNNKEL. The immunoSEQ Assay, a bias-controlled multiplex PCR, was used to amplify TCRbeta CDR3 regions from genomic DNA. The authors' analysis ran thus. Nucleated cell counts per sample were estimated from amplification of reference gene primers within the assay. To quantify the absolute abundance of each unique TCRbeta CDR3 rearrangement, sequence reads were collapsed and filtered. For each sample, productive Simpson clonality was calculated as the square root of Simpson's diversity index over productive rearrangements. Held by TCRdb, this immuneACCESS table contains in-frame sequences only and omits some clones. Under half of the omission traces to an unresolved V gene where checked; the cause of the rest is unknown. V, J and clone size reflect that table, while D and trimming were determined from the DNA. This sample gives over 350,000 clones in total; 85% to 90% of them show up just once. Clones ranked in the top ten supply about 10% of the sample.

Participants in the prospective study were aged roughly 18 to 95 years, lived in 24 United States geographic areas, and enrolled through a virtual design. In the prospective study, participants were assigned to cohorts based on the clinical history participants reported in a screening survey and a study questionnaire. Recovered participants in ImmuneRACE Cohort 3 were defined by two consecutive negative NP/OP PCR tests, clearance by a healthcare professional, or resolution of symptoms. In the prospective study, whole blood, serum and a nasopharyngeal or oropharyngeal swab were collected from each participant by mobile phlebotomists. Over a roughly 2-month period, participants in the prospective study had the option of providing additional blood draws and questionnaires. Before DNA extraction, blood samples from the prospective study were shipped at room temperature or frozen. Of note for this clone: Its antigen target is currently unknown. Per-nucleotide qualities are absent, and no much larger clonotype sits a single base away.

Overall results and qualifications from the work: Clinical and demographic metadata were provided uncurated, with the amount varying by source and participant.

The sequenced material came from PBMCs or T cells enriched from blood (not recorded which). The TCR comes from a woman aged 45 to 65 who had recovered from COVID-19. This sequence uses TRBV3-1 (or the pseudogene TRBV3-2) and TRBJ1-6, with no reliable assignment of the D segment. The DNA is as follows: TGTGCCAGCAGCCAAGTGGGGAGCTCCTATAATTCACCCCTCCACTTT. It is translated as CASSQVGSSYNSPLHF.